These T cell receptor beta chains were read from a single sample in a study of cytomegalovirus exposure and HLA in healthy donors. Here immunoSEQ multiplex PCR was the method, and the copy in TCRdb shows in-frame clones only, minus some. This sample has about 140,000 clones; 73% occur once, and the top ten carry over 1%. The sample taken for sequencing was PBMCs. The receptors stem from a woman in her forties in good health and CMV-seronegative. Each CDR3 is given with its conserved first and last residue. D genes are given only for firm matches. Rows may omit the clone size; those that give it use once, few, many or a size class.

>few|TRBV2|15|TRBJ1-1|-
TGTGCCAGCAGTACACGACAGAATAGGAACACTGAAGCTTTCTTT
CASSTRQNRNTEAFF
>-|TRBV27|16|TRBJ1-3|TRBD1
TGTGCCAGCAGCCGGACAGGGTTTGGCTCTGGAAACACCATATATTTT
CASSRTGFGSGNTIYF
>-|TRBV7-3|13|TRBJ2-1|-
TGTGCCAGCAGCTTAAGTACAACCTCAGAGCAGTTCTTC
CASSLSTTSEQFF
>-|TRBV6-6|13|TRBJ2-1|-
TGTGCCAGCAGCACCGGTTTGATCTATGAGCAGTTCTTC
CASSTGLIYEQFF
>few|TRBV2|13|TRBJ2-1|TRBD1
TGTGCCAGCAGACCCCGGGACAGGGGCGTACAGTTCTTC
CASRPRDRGVQFF
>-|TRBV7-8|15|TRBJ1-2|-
TGTGCCAGCAGCCCCGGTAGGAGTTTAAACTATGGCTACACCTTC
CASSPGRSLNYGYTF
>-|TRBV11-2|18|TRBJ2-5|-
TGTGCCAGCAGCTTCGGAAAGAACGGAGATACGTACCAAGAGACCCAGTACTTC
CASSFGKNGDTYQETQYF
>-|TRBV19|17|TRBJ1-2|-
TGTGCCAGTAGTATGAAATCGGGTGCAGCATATAACTATGGCTACACCTTC
CASSMKSGAAYNYGYTF
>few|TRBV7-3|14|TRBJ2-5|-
TGTGCCAGCAGCTTAGAGACTAACCAAGAGACCCAGTACTTC
CASSLETNQETQYF
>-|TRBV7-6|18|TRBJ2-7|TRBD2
TGTGCCAGCAGCTTAGGGCCCTTACTAGCGGGGGCCTCCTACGAGCAGTACTTC
CASSLGPLLAGASYEQYF
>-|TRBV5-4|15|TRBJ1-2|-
TGTGCCAGCAGCTCGGGACTGTCAGCTAACTATGGCTACACCTTC
CASSSGLSANYGYTF
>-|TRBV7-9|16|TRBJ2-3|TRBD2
TGTGCCAGCAGCTTATTCCGGGGGGGGAGCACAGATACGCAGTATTTT
CASSLFRGGSTDTQYF
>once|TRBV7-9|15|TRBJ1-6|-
TGTGCCAGCAGCTTAGACGGAGGATATAATTCACCCCTCCACTTT
CASSLDGGYNSPLHF
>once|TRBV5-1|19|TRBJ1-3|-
TGCGCCAGCAGCGCGCGGCCCGGGACACCCGCCGGCGGTGGAAACACCATATATTTT
CASSARPGTPAGGGNTIYF
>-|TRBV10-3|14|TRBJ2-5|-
TGTGCCATCAGTGAGTCGGGCAGCCAAGAGACCCAGTACTTC
CAISESGSQETQYF
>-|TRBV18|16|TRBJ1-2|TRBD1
TGTGCCAGCTCACCACCGGGGACAGGGGGAAACTATGGCTACACCTTC
CASSPPGTGGNYGYTF
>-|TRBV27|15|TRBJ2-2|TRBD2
TGTGCCAGCAGTTTAGCGGGGGGAAACACCGGGGAGCTGTTTTTT
CASSLAGGNTGELFF
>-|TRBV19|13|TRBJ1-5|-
TGTGCCAGTATGTCTAATCAGGGCTTGCCCCAGCATTTT
CASMSNQGLPQHF
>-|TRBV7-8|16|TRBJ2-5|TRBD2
TGTGCCAGCAGCTTTCTGGCGGGGGGCTACCAAGAGACCCAGTACTTC
CASSFLAGGYQETQYF
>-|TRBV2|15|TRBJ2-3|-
TGTGCCAGCAGTGAAATGGCACTCGCGGCGGATACGCAGTATTTT
CASSEMALAADTQYF
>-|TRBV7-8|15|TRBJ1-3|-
TGTGCCAGCAGCTTTCGAGAGGGCAACGGGTACACCATATATTTT
CASSFREGNGYTIYF
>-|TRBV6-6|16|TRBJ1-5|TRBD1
TGTGCCAGCATCCCGGGGGACAGATATAGCAATCAGCCCCAGCATTTT
CASIPGDRYSNQPQHF
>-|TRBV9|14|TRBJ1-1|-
TGTGCCAGCAGCGTAGCATCGGGGAATGGTGAAGCTTTCTTT
CASSVASGNGEAFF
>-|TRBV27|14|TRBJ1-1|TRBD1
TGTGCCAGCAGCCCAGGGGGCCTAAACACTGAAGCTTTCTTT
CASSPGGLNTEAFF
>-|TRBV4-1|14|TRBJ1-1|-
TGCGCCAGCAGCCAAGTTGTCGCGGCCCACGAAGCTTTCTTT
CASSQVVAAHEAFF
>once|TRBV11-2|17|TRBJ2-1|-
TGTGCCAGCAGCTTCACGGATGGGATCGCAGGGACAAATGAGCAGTTCTTC
CASSFTDGIAGTNEQFF
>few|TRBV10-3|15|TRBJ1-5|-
TGTGCCATCAGTGACAAAGGGGCAGGCAATCAGCCCCAGCATTTT
CAISDKGAGNQPQHF
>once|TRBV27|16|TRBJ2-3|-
TGTGCCAGCAGTCCCTTTTTGGGGGGAGGCACAGATACGCAGTATTTT
CASSPFLGGGTDTQYF
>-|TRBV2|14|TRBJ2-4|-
TGTGCCAGCAGTATCGGACAGGCCAAAAACATTCAGTACTTC
CASSIGQAKNIQYF
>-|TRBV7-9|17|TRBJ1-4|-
TGTTCCAGCAGCTACCCCCTAAGGACAGCGGATAATGAAAAACTGTTTTTT
CSSSYPLRTADNEKLFF
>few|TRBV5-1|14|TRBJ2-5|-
TGCGCCAGCAGCTTCGGGGAGCACCAAGAGACCCAGTACTTC
CASSFGEHQETQYF
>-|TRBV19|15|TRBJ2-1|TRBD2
TGTGCCAGTAGTATAGCGACTAGCGGATACAATGAGCAGTTCTTC
CASSIATSGYNEQFF